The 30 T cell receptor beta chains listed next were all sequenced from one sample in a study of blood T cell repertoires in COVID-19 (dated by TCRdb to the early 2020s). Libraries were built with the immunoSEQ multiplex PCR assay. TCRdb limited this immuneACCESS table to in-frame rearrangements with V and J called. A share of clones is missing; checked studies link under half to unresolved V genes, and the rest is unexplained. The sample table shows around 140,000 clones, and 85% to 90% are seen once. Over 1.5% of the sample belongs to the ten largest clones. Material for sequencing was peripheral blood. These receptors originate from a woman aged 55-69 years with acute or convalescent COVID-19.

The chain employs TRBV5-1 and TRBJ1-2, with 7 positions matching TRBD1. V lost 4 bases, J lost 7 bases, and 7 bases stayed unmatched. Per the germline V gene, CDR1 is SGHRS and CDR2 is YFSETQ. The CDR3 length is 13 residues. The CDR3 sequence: CASSPTGYSGYTF. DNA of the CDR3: TGCGCCAGCAGCCCGACAGGGTACAGTGGCTACACCTTC.

CDR3 bases: TGTGCCAGCAGCGTACAAGCGGGGGGGCGGGATACGCAGTATTTT. Its translation: CASSVQAGGRDTQYF. The chain recombines TRBV9 with TRBJ2-3; 10 bases map to TRBD2. Germline assignment: CDR1 SGDLS and CDR2 YYNGEE. This CDR3 comprises 15 residues. The J segment lost 6 bases and the V segment lost 1 base, leaving 5 bases of the junction unmatched.

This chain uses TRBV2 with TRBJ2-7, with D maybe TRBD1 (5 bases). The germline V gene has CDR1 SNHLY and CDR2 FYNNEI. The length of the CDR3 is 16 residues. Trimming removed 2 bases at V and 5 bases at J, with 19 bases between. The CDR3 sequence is CASSEYSVREGNEQYF. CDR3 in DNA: TGTGCCAGCAGTGAATATTCAGTCAGGGAAGGTAACGAGCAGTACTTC. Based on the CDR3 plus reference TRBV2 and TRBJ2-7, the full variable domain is EPEVTQTPSHQVTQMGQEVILRCVPISNHLYFYWYRQILGQKVEFLVSFYNNEISEKSEIFDDQFSVERPDGSNFTLKIRSTKLEDSAMYFCASSEYSVREGNEQYFGPGTRLTVT.

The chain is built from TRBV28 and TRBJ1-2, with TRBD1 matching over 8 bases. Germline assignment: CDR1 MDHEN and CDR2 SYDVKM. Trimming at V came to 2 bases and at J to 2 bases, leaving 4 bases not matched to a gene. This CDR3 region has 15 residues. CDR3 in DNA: TGTGCCAGCAGTTTACCCGGGACAGGCAACTATGGCTACACCTTC. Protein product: CASSLPGTGNYGYTF.

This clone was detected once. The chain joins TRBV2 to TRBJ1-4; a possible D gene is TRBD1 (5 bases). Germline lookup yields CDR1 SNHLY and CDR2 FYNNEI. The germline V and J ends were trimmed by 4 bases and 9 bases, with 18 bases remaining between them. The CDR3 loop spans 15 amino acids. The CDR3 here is CASSVLGAQGKKLFF. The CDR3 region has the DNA TGTGCCAGCAGTGTGTTAGGGGCGCAGGGTAAAAAACTGTTTTTT.

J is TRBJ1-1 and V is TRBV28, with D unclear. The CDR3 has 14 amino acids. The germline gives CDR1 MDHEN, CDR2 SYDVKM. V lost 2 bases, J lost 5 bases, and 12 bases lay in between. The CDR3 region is CASSLPISGTEAFF. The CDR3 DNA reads TGTGCCAGCAGTTTACCGATATCCGGGACTGAAGCTTTCTTT.

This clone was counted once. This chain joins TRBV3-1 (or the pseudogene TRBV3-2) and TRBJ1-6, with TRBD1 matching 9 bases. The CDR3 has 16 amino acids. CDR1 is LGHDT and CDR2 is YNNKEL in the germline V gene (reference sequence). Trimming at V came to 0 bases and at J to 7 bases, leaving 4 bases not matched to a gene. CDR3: CASSQDGGTGNSPLHF. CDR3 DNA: TGTGCCAGCAGCCAAGATGGGGGGACAGGGAATTCACCCCTCCACTTT.

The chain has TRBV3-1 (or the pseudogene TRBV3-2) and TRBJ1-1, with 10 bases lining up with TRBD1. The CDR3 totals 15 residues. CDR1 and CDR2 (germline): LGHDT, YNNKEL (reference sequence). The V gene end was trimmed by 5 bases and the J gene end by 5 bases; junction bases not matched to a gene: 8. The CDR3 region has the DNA TGTGCCAGCAGCTTAGGGACAGGGGAGAGGACTGAAGCTTTCTTT. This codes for CASSLGTGERTEAFF.

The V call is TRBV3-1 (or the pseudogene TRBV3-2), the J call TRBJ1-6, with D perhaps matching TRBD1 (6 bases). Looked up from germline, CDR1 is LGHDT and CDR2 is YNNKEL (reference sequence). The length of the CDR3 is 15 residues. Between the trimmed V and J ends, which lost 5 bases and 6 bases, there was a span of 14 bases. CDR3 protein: CASSSNREPNSPLHF. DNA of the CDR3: TGTGCCAGCAGCTCGAACAGGGAACCTAATTCACCCCTCCACTTT.

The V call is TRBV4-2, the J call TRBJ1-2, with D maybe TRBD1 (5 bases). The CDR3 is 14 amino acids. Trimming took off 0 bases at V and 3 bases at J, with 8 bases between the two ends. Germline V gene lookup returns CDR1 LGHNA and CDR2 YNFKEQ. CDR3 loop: CASSQEGGDYGYTF. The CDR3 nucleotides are TGTGCCAGCAGCCAAGAAGGAGGGGACTATGGCTACACCTTC.

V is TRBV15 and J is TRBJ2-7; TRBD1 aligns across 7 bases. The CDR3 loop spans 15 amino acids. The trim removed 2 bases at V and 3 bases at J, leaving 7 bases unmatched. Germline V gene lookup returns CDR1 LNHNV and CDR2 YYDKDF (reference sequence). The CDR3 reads CATSRQQGRGYEQYF. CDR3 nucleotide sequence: TGTGCCACCAGCAGACAACAGGGGCGAGGCTACGAGCAGTACTTC.

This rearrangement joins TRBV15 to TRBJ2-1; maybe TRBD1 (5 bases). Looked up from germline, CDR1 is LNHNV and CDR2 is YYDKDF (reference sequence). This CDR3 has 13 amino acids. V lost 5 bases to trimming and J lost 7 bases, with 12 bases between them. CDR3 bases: TGTGCCACCAGCCCACGGACATGGAATGAGCAGTTCTTC. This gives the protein CATSPRTWNEQFF.

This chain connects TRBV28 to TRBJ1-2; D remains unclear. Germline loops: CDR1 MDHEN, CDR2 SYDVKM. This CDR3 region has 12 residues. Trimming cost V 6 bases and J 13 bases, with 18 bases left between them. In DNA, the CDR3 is TGTGCCAGCAGCCCGGAGGGATATGGATTCACCTTC. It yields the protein CASSPEGYGFTF.

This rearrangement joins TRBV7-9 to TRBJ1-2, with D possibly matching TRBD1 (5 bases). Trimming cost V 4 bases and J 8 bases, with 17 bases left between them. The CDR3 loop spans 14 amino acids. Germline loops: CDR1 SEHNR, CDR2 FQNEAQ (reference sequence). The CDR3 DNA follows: TGTGCCAGCAGCTCAGACGGGACTGGCCGAGGCTACACCTTC. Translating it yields CASSSDGTGRGYTF.

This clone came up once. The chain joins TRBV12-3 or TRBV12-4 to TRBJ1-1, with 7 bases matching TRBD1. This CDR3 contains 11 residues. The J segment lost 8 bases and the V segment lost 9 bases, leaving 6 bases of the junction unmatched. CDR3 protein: CASRRQGEAFF. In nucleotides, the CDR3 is TGTGCCAGTAGACGACAGGGAGAAGCTTTCTTT.

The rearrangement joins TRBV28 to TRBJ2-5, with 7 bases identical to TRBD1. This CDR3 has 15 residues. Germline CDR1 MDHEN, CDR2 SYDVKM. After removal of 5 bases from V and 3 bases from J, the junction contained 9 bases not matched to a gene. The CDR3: CASSPTGSRKETQYF. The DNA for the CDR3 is TGTGCCAGCAGTCCGACAGGGTCGCGGAAAGAGACCCAGTACTTC. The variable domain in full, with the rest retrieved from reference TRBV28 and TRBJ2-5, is DVKVTQSSRYLVKRTGEKVFLECVQDMDHENMFWYRQDPGLGLRLIYFSYDVKMKEKGDIPEGYSVSREKKERFSLILESASTNQTSMYLCASSPTGSRKETQYFGPGTRLLVL.

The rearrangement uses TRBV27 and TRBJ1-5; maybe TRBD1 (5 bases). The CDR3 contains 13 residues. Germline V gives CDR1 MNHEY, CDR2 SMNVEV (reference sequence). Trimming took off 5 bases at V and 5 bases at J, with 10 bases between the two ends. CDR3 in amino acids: CASSPRGDQPQHF. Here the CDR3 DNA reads TGTGCCAGCAGTCCTCGGGGGGATCAGCCCCAGCATTTT.

CDR3: CASSEGRGQGETQYF. DNA for the CDR3: TGCGCCAGCAGCGAGGGGCGGGGGCAAGGAGAGACCCAGTACTTC. The chain employs TRBV5-1 and TRBJ2-5; perhaps TRBD2 as D (7 bases). V lost 4 bases and J lost 4, with 17 bases in between. The CDR3 length is 15 residues. Germline CDR1 reads SGHRS; CDR2 reads YFSETQ.

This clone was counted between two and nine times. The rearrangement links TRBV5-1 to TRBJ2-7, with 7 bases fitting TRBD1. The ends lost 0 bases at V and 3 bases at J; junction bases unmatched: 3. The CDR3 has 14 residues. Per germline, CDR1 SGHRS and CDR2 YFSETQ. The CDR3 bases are TGCGCCAGCAGCTTGGGGGACAGCCACTACGAGCAGTACTTC. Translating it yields CASSLGDSHYEQYF.

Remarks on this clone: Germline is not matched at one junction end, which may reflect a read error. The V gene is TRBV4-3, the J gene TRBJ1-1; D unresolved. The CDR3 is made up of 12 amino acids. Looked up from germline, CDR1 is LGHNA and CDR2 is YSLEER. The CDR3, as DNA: TGCGCCAGCAGCCAAGGAAGAGGGAGCGTGCAATTT. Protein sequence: CASSQGRGSVQF.

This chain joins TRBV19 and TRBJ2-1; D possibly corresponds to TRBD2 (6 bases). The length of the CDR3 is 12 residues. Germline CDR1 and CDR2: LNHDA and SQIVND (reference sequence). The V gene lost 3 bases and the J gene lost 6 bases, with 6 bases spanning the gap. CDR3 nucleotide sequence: TGTGCCAGTAGTATCGGGGGCAATGAGCAGTTCTTC. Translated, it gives CASSIGGNEQFF. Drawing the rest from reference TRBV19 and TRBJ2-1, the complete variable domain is DGGITQSPKYLFRKEGQNVTLSCEQNLNHDAMYWYRQDPGQGLRLIYYSQIVNDFQKGDIAEGYSVSREKKESFPLTVTSAQKNPTAFYLCASSIGGNEQFFGPGTRLTVL.

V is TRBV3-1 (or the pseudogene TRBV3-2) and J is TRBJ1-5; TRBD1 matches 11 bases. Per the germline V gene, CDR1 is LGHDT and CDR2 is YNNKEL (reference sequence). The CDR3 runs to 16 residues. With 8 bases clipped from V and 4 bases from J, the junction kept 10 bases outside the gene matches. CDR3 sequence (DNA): TGTGCCAGCGGTCTGAGGACAGGGGGCGTAAATCAGCCCCAGCATTTT. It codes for CASGLRTGGVNQPQHF.

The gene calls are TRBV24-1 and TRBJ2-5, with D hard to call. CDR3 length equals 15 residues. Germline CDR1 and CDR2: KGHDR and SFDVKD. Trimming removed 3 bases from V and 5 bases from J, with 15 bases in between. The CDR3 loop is CATSDPLRGTETQYF. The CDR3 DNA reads TGTGCCACCAGTGATCCCCTCCGAGGTACGGAGACCCAGTACTTC.

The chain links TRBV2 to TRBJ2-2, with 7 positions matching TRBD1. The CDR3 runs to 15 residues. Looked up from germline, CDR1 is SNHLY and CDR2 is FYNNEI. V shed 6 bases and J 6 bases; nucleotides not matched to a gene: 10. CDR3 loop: CASRADRWAAGELFF. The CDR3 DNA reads TGTGCCAGCAGAGCGGACAGGTGGGCTGCCGGGGAGCTGTTTTTT.

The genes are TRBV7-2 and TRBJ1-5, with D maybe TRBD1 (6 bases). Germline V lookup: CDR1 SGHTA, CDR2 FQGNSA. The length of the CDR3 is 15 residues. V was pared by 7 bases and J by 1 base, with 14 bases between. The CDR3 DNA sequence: TGTGCCAGCACCTGGACAGCAGTAAGCAATCAGCCCCAGCATTTT. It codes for CASTWTAVSNQPQHF. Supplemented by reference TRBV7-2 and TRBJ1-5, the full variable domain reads GAGVSQSPSNKVTEKGKDVELRCDPISGHTALYWYRQSLGQGLEFLIYFQGNSAPDKSGLPSDRFSAERTGGSVSTLTIQRTQQEDSAVYLCASTWTAVSNQPQHFGDGTRLSIL.

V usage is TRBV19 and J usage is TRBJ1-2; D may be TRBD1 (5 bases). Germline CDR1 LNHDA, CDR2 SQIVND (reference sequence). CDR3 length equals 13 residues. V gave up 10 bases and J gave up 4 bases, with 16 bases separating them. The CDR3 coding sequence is TGTGCCACCCGGAGGGGTTTCGGCTATGGCTACACCTTC. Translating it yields CATRRGFGYGYTF.

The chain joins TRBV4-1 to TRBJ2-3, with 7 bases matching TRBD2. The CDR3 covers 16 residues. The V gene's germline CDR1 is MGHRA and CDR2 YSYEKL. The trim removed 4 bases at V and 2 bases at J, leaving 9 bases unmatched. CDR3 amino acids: CASSRGYSGNTDTQYF. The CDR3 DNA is TGCGCCAGCAGCCGAGGATACAGCGGGAACACAGATACGCAGTATTTT.

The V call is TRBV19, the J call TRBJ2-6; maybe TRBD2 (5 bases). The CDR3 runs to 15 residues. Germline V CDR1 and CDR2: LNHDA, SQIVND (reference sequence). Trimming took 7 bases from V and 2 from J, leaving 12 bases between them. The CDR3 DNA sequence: TGTGCCAGTACAATGAGGGTGGCTGGGGCCAACGTCCTGACTTTC. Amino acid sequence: CASTMRVAGANVLTF.

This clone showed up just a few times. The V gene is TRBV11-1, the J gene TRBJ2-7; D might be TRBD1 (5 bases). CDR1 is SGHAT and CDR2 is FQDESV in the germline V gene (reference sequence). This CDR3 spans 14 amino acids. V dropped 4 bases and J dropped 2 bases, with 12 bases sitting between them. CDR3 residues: CASSSTTVPYEQYF. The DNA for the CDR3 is TGTGCCAGCAGCTCTACGACAGTCCCCTACGAGCAGTACTTC. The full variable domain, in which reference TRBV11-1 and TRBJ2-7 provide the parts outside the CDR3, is EAEVAQSPRYKITEKSQAVAFWCDPISGHATLYWYRQILGQGPELLVQFQDESVVDDSQLPKDRFSAERLKGVDSTLKIQPAELGDSAMYLCASSSTTVPYEQYFGPGTRLTVT.

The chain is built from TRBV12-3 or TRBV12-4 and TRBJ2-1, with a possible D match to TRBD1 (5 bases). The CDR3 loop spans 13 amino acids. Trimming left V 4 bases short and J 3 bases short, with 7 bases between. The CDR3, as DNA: TGTGCCAGCAGTTGGGGCAGCTACAATGAGCAGTTCTTC. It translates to CASSWGSYNEQFF.